The 19 T cell receptor beta chains below all came from one sample that was sequenced in a study of blood T cell repertoires in COVID-19. Clones were sequenced by immunoSEQ multiplex PCR, and TCRdb holds only the in-frame ones, with some missing. Found here are 200,000 to 250,000 clones, 83% of them singletons; the top ten hold under 3%. The sample taken for sequencing was peripheral blood. Source of these receptors: a man aged 45-65 years with active or convalescent COVID-19.

This clone showed up just a few times. The DNA for the CDR3 is TGTGCCAGCACCCCTCCTAACGGGATGAACACTGAAGCTTTCTTT. Its translation is CASTPPNGMNTEAFF. The chain uses TRBV5-4 and TRBJ1-1; the D is unclear. With 6 bases removed from V and 0 bases from J, the gap between germline ends came to 15 bases. The V gene's germline CDR1 is SGHNT and CDR2 YYREEE (reference sequence). CDR3 length: 15 residues.

V gene TRBV27 combines with J gene TRBJ1-4, with TRBD1 identical over 9 bases. V gave up 3 bases and J gave up 4 bases; unmatched junction bases: 3. The V gene's germline CDR1 is MNHEY and CDR2 SMNVEV (reference sequence). The CDR3 is 15 residues long. The CDR3 loop reads CASSLGTGINEKLFF. CDR3 coding DNA: TGTGCCAGCAGTTTGGGGACAGGGATTAATGAAAAACTGTTTTTT.

This chain connects TRBV6-2 or TRBV6-3 to TRBJ2-1; D uncertain. Germline V gives CDR1 MNHEY, CDR2 SVGEGT. V lost 2 bases and J 9 bases, leaving 11 bases between the germline ends. This CDR3 is 13 amino acids long. The CDR3 DNA sequence: TGTGCCAGCAGTTACCCCCCCTCTTTTGAGCAGTTCTTC. This sequence encodes CASSYPPSFEQFF.

The V gene is TRBV4-1, the J gene TRBJ1-2; D gene uncertain. The CDR3 runs 14 residues. The germline gives CDR1 MGHRA, CDR2 YSYEKL. The V end lost 0 bases, the J end lost 6 bases, and 11 bases lay between the germline ends. The CDR3 nucleotides are TGCGCCAGCAGCCAAGATCGGGGAATAAATGGCTACACCTTC. Its protein product is CASSQDRGINGYTF.

This rearrangement joins TRBV11-2 to TRBJ2-3, with TRBD1 matching over 9 bases. Germline values: CDR1 SGHAT, CDR2 FQNNGV. The CDR3 consists of 16 residues. V gave up 5 bases and J gave up 2 bases; unmatched junction bases: 8. The CDR3 coding sequence is TGTGCCAGCAGCCCAGGGGTACAGGGGGCCACAGATACGCAGTATTTT. Translating gives CASSPGVQGATDTQYF.

The chain recombines TRBV19 with TRBJ1-2; D uncertain. V lost 8 bases, J lost 2 bases, and 9 bases lay in between. Germline V gene lookup returns CDR1 LNHDA and CDR2 SQIVND (reference sequence). The CDR3 contains 12 residues. The CDR3 region has the DNA TGTGCCAGTCCCTGGGAGAACTATGGCTACACCTTC. Residues: CASPWENYGYTF.

This clone appeared a few times. The J gene is TRBJ2-5, the V gene TRBV5-1; 7 nucleotides match TRBD1. CDR1 and CDR2 from the germline V gene are SGHRS and YFSETQ. V gave up 4 bases and J gave up 1 base; unmatched junction bases: 4. This CDR3 spans 14 amino acids. CDR3: CASSLGDSQETQYF. The DNA for the CDR3 is TGCGCCAGCAGCCTAGGGGACAGCCAAGAGACCCAGTACTTC.

V usage is TRBV10-2 and J usage is TRBJ2-1; no firm D call. V dropped 4 bases and J dropped 6 bases, with 13 bases sitting between them. Per germline, CDR1 WSHSY and CDR2 SAAADI. The CDR3 contains 14 residues. The CDR3: CASSGRIRVNEQFF. The CDR3, as DNA: TGCGCCAGCAGTGGCCGGATACGGGTCAATGAGCAGTTCTTC.

The chain uses TRBV15 and TRBJ1-4; 10 bases map to TRBD1. Germline V CDR1 and CDR2: LNHNV, YYDKDF (reference sequence). The CDR3 sequence is 16 residues long. V was pared by 1 base and J by 6 bases, with 5 bases of the junction left unmatched. Here the CDR3 reads CATSRGGTGEHEKLFF. In DNA, the CDR3 is TGTGCCACCAGCAGAGGGGGGACAGGGGAGCATGAAAAACTGTTTTTT. Combining the CDR3 with reference TRBV15 and TRBJ1-4 gives the whole variable domain DAMVIQNPRYQVTQFGKPVTLSCSQTLNHNVMYWYQQKSSQAPKLLFHYYDKDFNNEADTPDNFQSRRPNTSFCFLDIRSPGLGDTAMYLCATSRGGTGEHEKLFFGSGTQLSVL.

This clone was seen only once. The V gene is TRBV19, the J gene TRBJ2-7; TRBD2 aligns across 10 bases. The trim removed 3 bases at V and 0 bases at J, leaving 14 bases unmatched. The CDR3 spans 19 residues. Per germline, CDR1 LNHDA and CDR2 SQIVND (reference sequence). The CDR3 protein is CASSMFGIASGRRSYEQYF. The CDR3 nucleotides read TGTGCCAGTAGTATGTTTGGTATCGCTAGCGGGAGACGCTCCTACGAGCAGTACTTC.

The V call is TRBV15, the J call TRBJ1-2; D might be TRBD1 (5 bases). Germline-derived CDR1 and CDR2 are LNHNV and YYDKDF (reference sequence). The CDR3 totals 15 residues. The V and J ends lost 0 bases and 4 bases respectively, with 12 bases between them. For the CDR3, the DNA is TGTGCCACCAGCAGAGATTTGGGGCGGTTCTATGGCTACACCTTC. Amino acids: CATSRDLGRFYGYTF.

The chain uses TRBV27 and TRBJ1-6; 7 nucleotides align to TRBD1. The trim removed 5 bases at V and 9 bases at J, leaving 13 bases unmatched. The CDR3 has 16 amino acids. Germline V gene sequence: CDR1 MNHEY, CDR2 SMNVEV (reference sequence). CDR3 coding DNA: TGTGCCAGCAGTGTCCTCGTAGGGGGCGCCTCTTCACCCCTCCACTTT. Its protein product is CASSVLVGGASSPLHF.

The chain uses TRBV6-6 and TRBJ2-7; tentatively, D is TRBD2 (6 bases). CDR3 length equals 13 residues. Between the trimmed V and J ends, which lost 5 bases and 7 bases, there was a span of 15 bases. Per the germline V gene, CDR1 is MNHNY and CDR2 is SVGAGI (reference sequence). The CDR3 loop is CASSVLGGREQYF. CDR3 nucleotides: TGTGCCAGCAGTGTCCTGGGGGGTCGGGAGCAGTACTTC.

This clone was counted only a few times. The CDR3 DNA sequence: TGCGCCAGCAGCCCACTAGCGGGGGGTTTCCCCGGGGAGCTGTTTTTT. Protein sequence: CASSPLAGGFPGELFF. This rearrangement joins TRBV5-1 to TRBJ2-2; 12 positions match TRBD2. The germline CDR1 and CDR2 sequences are SGHRS and YFSETQ. V gave up 4 bases and J gave up 6 bases; unmatched junction bases: 7. This CDR3 is built from 16 residues. Variable domain in full (rest from reference TRBV5-1 and TRBJ2-2): KAGVTQTPRYLIKTRGQQVTLSCSPISGHRSVSWYQQTPGQGLQFLFEYFSETQRNKGNFPGRFSGRQFSNSRSEMNVSTLELGDSALYLCASSPLAGGFPGELFFGEGSRLTVL.

The CDR3 is CASSPGQRNNSPLHF. Written as DNA, the CDR3 is TGTGCCAGCAGCCCGGGACAGAGAAATAATTCACCCCTCCACTTT. The V gene is TRBV5-8, the J gene TRBJ1-6; 7 nucleotides match TRBD1. V was pared by 4 bases and J by 5 bases, with 6 bases of the junction left unmatched. CDR1 and CDR2 (germline): SGHTS, YDEGEE. The CDR3 is made up of 15 amino acids.

This clone was seen only a few times. CDR3 region: CASSLRTGSYEQYF. CDR3 in DNA: TGTGCCAGCAGTCTGAGGACAGGCTCCTACGAGCAGTACTTC. The V call is TRBV28, the J call TRBJ2-7, with TRBD1 matching over 7 bases. The V gene end was trimmed by 5 bases and the J gene end by 0 bases; junction bases not matched to a gene: 4. The CDR3 has 14 residues. Germline V gene sequence: CDR1 MDHEN, CDR2 SYDVKM.

V is TRBV9 and J is TRBJ2-3; the D gene is possibly TRBD1 (6 bases). Trimming cost V 4 bases and J 6 bases, with 9 bases left between them. CDR1 SGDLS and CDR2 YYNGEE come from the germline V gene. There are 12 residues in the CDR3. The CDR3 nucleotides read TGTGCCAGCAGCCCTCAGGGGGATACGCAGTATTTT. The encoded protein is CASSPQGDTQYF.

This clone has more than one count but fewer than ten. The V call is TRBV18, the J call TRBJ1-2; 9 bases fit TRBD1. Germline V gene sequence: CDR1 KGHSH, CDR2 LQKENI. The V gene end was trimmed by 1 base and the J gene end by 4 bases; junction bases not matched to a gene: 4. CDR3 length: 15 residues. CDR3 DNA: TGTGCCAGCTCACCACAAACAGGGGGCCTCTATGGCTACACCTTC. This translates into CASSPQTGGLYGYTF.

The chain recombines TRBV18 with TRBJ2-1, with 9 positions matching TRBD2. The CDR3 is made up of 17 amino acids. Germline values: CDR1 KGHSH, CDR2 LQKENI. Trimming took 3 bases from V and 0 from J; bases not matched to a gene: 6. CDR3 coding DNA: TGTGCCAGCTCACCCCTGCCGGGACTAGCCTCCTACAATGAGCAGTTCTTC. Its protein is CASSPLPGLASYNEQFF.